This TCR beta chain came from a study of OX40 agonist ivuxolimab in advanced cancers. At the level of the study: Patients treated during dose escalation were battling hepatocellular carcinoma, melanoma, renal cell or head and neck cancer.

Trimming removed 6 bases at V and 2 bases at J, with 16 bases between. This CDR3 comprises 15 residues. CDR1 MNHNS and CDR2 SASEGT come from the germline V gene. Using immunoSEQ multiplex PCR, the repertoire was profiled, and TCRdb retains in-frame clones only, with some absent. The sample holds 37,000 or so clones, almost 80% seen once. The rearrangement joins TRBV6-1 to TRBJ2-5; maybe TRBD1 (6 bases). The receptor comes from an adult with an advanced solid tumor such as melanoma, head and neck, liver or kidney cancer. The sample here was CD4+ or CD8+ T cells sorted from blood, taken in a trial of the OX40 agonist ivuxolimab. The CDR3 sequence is CASSRFWTEQETQYF. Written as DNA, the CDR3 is TGTGCCAGCAGCCGCTTCTGGACAGAGCAAGAGACCCAGTACTTC.